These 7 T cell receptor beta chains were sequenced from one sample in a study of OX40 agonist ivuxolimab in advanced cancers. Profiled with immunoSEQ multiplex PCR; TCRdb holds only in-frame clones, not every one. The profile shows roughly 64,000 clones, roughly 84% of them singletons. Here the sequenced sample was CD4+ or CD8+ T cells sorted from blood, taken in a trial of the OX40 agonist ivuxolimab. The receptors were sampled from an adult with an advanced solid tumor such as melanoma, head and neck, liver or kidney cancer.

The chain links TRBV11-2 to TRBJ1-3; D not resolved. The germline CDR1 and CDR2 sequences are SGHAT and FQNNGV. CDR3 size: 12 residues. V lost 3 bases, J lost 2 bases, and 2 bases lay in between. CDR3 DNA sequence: TGTGCCAGCAGCTTTACTGGAAACACCATATATTTT. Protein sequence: CASSFTGNTIYF.

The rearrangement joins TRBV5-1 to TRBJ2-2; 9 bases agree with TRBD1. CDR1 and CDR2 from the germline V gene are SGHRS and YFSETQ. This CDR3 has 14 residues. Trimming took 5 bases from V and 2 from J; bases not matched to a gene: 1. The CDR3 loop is CASSTGGNTGELFF. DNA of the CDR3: TGCGCCAGCAGTACAGGGGGCAACACCGGGGAGCTGTTTTTT.

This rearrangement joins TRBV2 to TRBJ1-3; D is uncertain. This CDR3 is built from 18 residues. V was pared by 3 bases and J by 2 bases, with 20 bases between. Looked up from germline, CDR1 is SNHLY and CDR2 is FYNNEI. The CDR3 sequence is CASSDYPPPSRTGNTIYF. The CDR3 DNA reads TGTGCCAGCAGTGATTATCCCCCCCCAAGCAGAACTGGAAACACCATATATTTT.

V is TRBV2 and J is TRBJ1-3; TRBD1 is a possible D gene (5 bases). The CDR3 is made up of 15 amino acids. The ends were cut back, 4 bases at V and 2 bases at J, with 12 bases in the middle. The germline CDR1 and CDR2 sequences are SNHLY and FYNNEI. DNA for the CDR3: TGTGCCAGCAGTGCCGGGGGAAGCACTGGAAACACCATATATTTT. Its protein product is CASSAGGSTGNTIYF.

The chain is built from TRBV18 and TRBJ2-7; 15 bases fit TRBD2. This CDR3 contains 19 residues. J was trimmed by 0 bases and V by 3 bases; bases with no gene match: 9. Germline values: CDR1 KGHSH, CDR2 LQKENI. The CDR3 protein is CASSPGSGTSGGPSYEQYF. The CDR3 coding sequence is TGTGCCAGCTCACCGGGCTCCGGGACTAGCGGGGGGCCCTCCTACGAGCAGTACTTC.

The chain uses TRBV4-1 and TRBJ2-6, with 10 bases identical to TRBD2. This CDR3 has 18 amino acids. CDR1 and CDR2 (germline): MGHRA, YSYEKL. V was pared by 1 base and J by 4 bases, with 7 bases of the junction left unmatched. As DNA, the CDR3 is TGCGCCAGCAGCCAAGTCCTCCTAGCGGGAGCAGGGGCCAACGTCCTGACTTTC. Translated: CASSQVLLAGAGANVLTF.

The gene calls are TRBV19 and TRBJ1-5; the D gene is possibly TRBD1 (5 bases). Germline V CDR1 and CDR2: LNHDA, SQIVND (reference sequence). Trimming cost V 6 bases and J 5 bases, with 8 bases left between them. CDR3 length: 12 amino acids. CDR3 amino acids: CASRTEDQPQHF. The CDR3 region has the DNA TGTGCCAGTAGGACAGAAGATCAGCCCCAGCATTTT.